This TCR beta chain is drawn from a study of Graves' ophthalmopathy and Graves' hyperthyroidism. Transcripts of RNA were the source for amplifying TCR beta CDR3 regions. First-round RT-PCR employed HTBI primers, with a second-round multiplex PCR after it. TCRdb reprocessed the multiplex PCR reads with MiXCR, giving one entry per CDR3 protein. The sample carries around 1,200,000 distinct CDR3 sequences, about 38% recorded once. This clonotype was observed many times. The CDR3 loop spans 15 amino acids. Germline V gene sequence: CDR1 SGDLS, CDR2 YYNGEE. The V end was cut by 0 bases, the J end by 4 bases, with 11 bases between.

This clonotype originated in an adult man with Graves' hyperthyroidism. The specimen was peripheral blood or thyroid tissue (not recorded which). The genes are TRBV9 and TRBJ1-3; D is ambiguous. The CDR3 is CASSVEASAGNTIYF. The CDR3 DNA reads TGTGCCAGCAGCGTAGAGGCATCCGCGGGAAACACCATATATTTT.